This T cell receptor (beta chain) was observed in a study of cytomegalovirus exposure and HLA in healthy donors. Findings of the study overall: It was shown in a later analysis that HLA-associated TCR beta chains were more clonally expanded than other, equally common chains. Cytomegalovirus association was assigned to about 180 TCR beta chains.

As regards this clone: Its antigen is not known.

PCR amplification relied on 60 Vbeta primers (plus 13 Jbeta primers). The method was immunoSEQ multiplex PCR; TCRdb's version includes in-frame clones alone and lacks a portion of them. The profile shows 120,000 to 150,000 clones, around 83% of them singletons. Germline-derived CDR1 and CDR2 are MNHNS and SASEGT. The CDR3 runs to 15 residues. The V segment lost 5 bases and the J segment 6 bases; nucleotides outside the gene matches: 11. The receptor was isolated from a man aged 40-49 years in good health and CMV-seropositive. Sample: PBMCs. J is TRBJ2-3 and V is TRBV6-1; 7 bases map to TRBD2. The CDR3 sequence is CASSTREGPGDTQYF. DNA of the CDR3: TGTGCCAGCAGTACGAGGGAGGGCCCGGGGGATACGCAGTATTTT.